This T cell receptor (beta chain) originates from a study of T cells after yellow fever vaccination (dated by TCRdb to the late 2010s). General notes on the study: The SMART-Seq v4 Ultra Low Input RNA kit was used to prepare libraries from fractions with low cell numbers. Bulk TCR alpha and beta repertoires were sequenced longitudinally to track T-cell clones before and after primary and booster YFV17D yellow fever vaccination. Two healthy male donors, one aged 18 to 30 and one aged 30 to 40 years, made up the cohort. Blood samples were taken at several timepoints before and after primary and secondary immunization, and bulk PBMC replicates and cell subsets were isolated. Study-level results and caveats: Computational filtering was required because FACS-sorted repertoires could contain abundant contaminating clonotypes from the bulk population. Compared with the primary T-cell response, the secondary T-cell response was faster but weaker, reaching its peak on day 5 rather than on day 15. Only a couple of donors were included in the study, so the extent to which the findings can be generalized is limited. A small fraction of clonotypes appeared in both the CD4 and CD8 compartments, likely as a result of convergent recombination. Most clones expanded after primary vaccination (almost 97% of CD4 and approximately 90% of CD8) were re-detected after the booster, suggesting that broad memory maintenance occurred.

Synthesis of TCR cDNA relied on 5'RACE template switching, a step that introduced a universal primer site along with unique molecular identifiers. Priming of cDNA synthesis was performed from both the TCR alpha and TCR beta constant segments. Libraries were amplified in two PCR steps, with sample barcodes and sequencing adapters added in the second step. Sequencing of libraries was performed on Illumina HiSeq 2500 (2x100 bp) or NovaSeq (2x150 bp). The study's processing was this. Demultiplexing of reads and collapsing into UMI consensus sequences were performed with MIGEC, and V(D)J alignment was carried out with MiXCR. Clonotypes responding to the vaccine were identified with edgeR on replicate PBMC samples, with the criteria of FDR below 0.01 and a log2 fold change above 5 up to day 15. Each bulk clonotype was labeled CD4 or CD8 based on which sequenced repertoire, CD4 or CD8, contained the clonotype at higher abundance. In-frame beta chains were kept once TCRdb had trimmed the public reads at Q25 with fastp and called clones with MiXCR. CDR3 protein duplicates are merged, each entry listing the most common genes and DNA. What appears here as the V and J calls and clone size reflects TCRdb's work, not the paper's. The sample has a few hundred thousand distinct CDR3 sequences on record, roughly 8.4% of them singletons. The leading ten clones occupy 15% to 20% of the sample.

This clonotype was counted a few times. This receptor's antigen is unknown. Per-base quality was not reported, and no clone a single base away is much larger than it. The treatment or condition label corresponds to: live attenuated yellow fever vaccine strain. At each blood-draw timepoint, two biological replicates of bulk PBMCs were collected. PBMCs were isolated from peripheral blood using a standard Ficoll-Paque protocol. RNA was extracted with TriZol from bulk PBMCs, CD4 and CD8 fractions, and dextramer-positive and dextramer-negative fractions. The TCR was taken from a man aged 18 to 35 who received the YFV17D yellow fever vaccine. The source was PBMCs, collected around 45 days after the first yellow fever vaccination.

DNA sequence: TGTGCCAGCAGCATGAGGCCGGGGGAGACCCAGTACTTC. Translated, this is CASSMRPGETQYF. The rearranged chain carries TRBV25-1 and TRBJ2-5, with a tentative D gene TRBD2 over 5 matching bases. The cysteine opens and the phenylalanine closes a CDR3 of 13 amino acids. The entry retains the CDR3 DNA only, 39 bases that are in frame from base 1. V gives up 6 bases and J gives up 5 bases, and the segment between their germline ends measures 13 bases. Taken from the germline V gene, the CDR1 and CDR2 loops are MGHDK and SYGVNS.